The rows below give T cell receptor beta chains drawn from one sample of a study of OX40 agonist ivuxolimab in advanced cancers. The protocol was immunoSEQ multiplex PCR, while the TCRdb copy is restricted to in-frame clones and leaves out a portion. The sample lists around 35,000 clones, 85% occurring once. The sequencing here drew on CD4+ or CD8+ T cells sorted from blood, taken in a trial of the OX40 agonist ivuxolimab. These TCRs come from an adult with an advanced solid tumor such as melanoma, head and neck, liver or kidney cancer. CDR3s include the opening cysteine and the closing phenylalanine or tryptophan. D genes are given only for firm matches. For some rows the clone size is stated as once, few or many, or as a class when expanded; others skip it.

d_gene: .; v_gene: TRBV5-1; abundance: .; j_gene: TRBJ2-2; CDR3nt: TGCGCCAGCTCTACGAGACAGCCGGGCGGGGAGCTGTTTTTT; CDR3aa: CASSTRQPGGELFF
d_gene: .; v_gene: TRBV7-6; abundance: .; j_gene: TRBJ2-2; CDR3nt: TGTGCCAGCAGCGTCAGGGGAGGGGCACGCGGGGAGCTGTTTTTT; CDR3aa: CASSVRGGARGELFF
d_gene: .; v_gene: TRBV18; abundance: .; j_gene: TRBJ2-7; CDR3nt: TGTGCCAGCTCGTTCCGTCGATCCTACGAGCAGTACTTC; CDR3aa: CASSFRRSYEQYF
d_gene: .; v_gene: TRBV19; abundance: .; j_gene: TRBJ2-2; CDR3nt: TGTGCCAGTAACAGGCAGATAGACACCGGGGAGCTGTTTTTT; CDR3aa: CASNRQIDTGELFF
d_gene: .; v_gene: TRBV2; abundance: .; j_gene: TRBJ2-1; CDR3nt: TGTGCCAGCAGTGTAGGGAGCTACGGTGAGCAGTTCTTC; CDR3aa: CASSVGSYGEQFF
d_gene: .; v_gene: TRBV7-9; abundance: once; j_gene: TRBJ1-2; CDR3nt: TGTGCCAGCAGCCCCTATAGCGAAATCTATGGCTACACCTTC; CDR3aa: CASSPYSEIYGYTF
d_gene: .; v_gene: TRBV11-1; abundance: .; j_gene: TRBJ1-1; CDR3nt: TGTGCCAGCAGCCGCTCGGAGGACACTGAAGCTTTCTTT; CDR3aa: CASSRSEDTEAFF
d_gene: .; v_gene: TRBV6-6; abundance: .; j_gene: TRBJ1-2; CDR3nt: TGTGCCAGCAGAGATGGGACCGCCCAGTATGGCTACACCTTC; CDR3aa: CASRDGTAQYGYTF
d_gene: TRBD2; v_gene: TRBV2; abundance: .; j_gene: TRBJ2-5; CDR3nt: TGTGCCAGCAGCGGGACTAGCGGGGGTGAGACCCAGTACTTC; CDR3aa: CASSGTSGGETQYF
d_gene: .; v_gene: TRBV6-6; abundance: .; j_gene: TRBJ1-1; CDR3nt: TGTGCCAGCAGAAACAGTCGAAAGAACACTGAAGCTTTCTTT; CDR3aa: CASRNSRKNTEAFF
d_gene: .; v_gene: TRBV7-2; abundance: once; j_gene: TRBJ1-2; CDR3nt: TGTGCCACCCAGCTTACCAAGGGAGCCTACTATGGCTACACCTTC; CDR3aa: CATQLTKGAYYGYTF
d_gene: TRBD2; v_gene: TRBV4-1; abundance: .; j_gene: TRBJ2-2; CDR3nt: TGCGCCAGCAGCGGAGGACTAGCGGGCCTGAACACCGGGGAGCTGTTTTTT; CDR3aa: CASSGGLAGLNTGELFF
d_gene: .; v_gene: TRBV7-3; abundance: .; j_gene: TRBJ1-1; CDR3nt: TGTGCCAGCAGCTTTTCAGTAAACACTGAAGCTTTCTTT; CDR3aa: CASSFSVNTEAFF
d_gene: TRBD2; v_gene: TRBV7-9; abundance: .; j_gene: TRBJ2-7; CDR3nt: TGTGCCAGCAGTTGGGGGGGCGAGCAGTACTTC; CDR3aa: CASSWGGEQYF
d_gene: TRBD1; v_gene: TRBV19; abundance: .; j_gene: TRBJ2-2; CDR3nt: TGTGCCAGCCTCGACAGGGGGGAAAACACCGGGGAGCTGTTTTTT; CDR3aa: CASLDRGENTGELFF
d_gene: .; v_gene: TRBV19; abundance: .; j_gene: TRBJ2-7; CDR3nt: TGTGCCAGTAGACCAACCGGGACAAGGGGTGACGAGCAGTACTTC; CDR3aa: CASRPTGTRGDEQYF
d_gene: .; v_gene: TRBV21-1; abundance: .; j_gene: TRBJ2-4; CDR3nt: TGTGCCCTCGGTCCGCACACGGAGGAAAACATTCAGTACTTC; CDR3aa: CALGPHTEENIQYF
d_gene: .; v_gene: TRBV7-9; abundance: .; j_gene: TRBJ1-4; CDR3nt: TGTGCCAGCAGCAGGGCCCTGAATGAAAAACTGTTTTTT; CDR3aa: CASSRALNEKLFF
d_gene: TRBD2; v_gene: TRBV4-1; abundance: .; j_gene: TRBJ2-5; CDR3nt: TGCGCCAGCAGCCAAGGGGCCGGGACTAGCGCCAGCGAGACCCAGTACTTC; CDR3aa: CASSQGAGTSASETQYF
d_gene: .; v_gene: TRBV7-2; abundance: .; j_gene: TRBJ1-4; CDR3nt: TGTGCCAGCAGCTTACAGGGTTCTAATGAAAAACTGTTTTTT; CDR3aa: CASSLQGSNEKLFF
d_gene: .; v_gene: TRBV19; abundance: .; j_gene: TRBJ2-5; CDR3nt: TGTGCCAGTAGTATAGCGGGAGTACAAGAGACCCAGTACTTC; CDR3aa: CASSIAGVQETQYF
d_gene: TRBD1; v_gene: TRBV18; abundance: .; j_gene: TRBJ1-5; CDR3nt: TGTGCCAGCTCTCCAAAGGGACAGCTTAGCAATCAGCCCCAGCATTTT; CDR3aa: CASSPKGQLSNQPQHF